These T cell receptor beta chains were read from a single sample in a study of blood T cell repertoires in COVID-19. Assay used: immunoSEQ multiplex PCR; TCRdb lists only in-frame clones, some missing. The table lists some 330,000 clones, over 80% of them singletons. Sequenced: PBMCs or T cells enriched from blood (not recorded which). The receptors derive from a young man who had recovered from COVID-19. CDR3s leave out the opening cysteine and the closing phenylalanine or tryptophan.

V	J	CDR3
TRBV12-3/TRBV12-4	TRBJ2-7	ASRLAGTYEQY
TRBV28	TRBJ2-7	ASSLEYASSYEQY
TRBV18	TRBJ1-2	ASSTVPGPQGANYGYT
TRBV6-2/TRBV6-3	TRBJ1-4	ASSYNRDREKLF
TRBV10-3	TRBJ2-5	AISDFQSRMGGPQETQY
TRBV13	TRBJ2-5	ASSSTGNRQETQY
TRBV15	TRBJ1-1	ATSRDGAAAF
TRBV27	TRBJ2-7	ASSFQGQGSYEQY
TRBV7-6	TRBJ2-7	ASSLGGGNGYEQY
TRBV2	TRBJ2-2	ASRDSLRGADTGELF
TRBV30	TRBJ1-4	AWSWGRALF
TRBV5-1	TRBJ1-1	ASSLRGEGTEAF